These 23 T cell receptor beta chains originate from one sample sequenced in a study of shared clonotypes between healthy human individuals (dated by TCRdb to 2020 to 2022). Libraries were made using the immunoSEQ multiplex PCR assay. Not all clones reach the TCRdb copy of this immuneACCESS table, which keeps in-frame sequences only. Checked studies attribute under half of the gap to unresolved V genes and leave the rest unexplained. This sample gives over 2 million clones in total; just under 95% of them show up just once. Around 1.1% of the sample belongs to the ten largest clones. CD8 naive samples consisted of CD45RO-negative cells that were positively selected for CCR7, yielding a CD45RA+CCR7+ population without TemRA cells. The sample taken for sequencing was naive CD8+ T cells sorted from blood. What the cell subset or site label conveys for this sample: CD45RA+CCR7+. These receptors came from a young man in good health.

The V gene is TRBV9, the J gene TRBJ2-7; 7 bases agree with TRBD1. Looked up from germline, CDR1 is SGDLS and CDR2 is YYNGEE. The CDR3 is 17 residues long. V shed 0 bases and J 3 bases; nucleotides not matched to a gene: 12. The DNA for the CDR3 is TGTGCCAGCAGCGTAGGTGCTCTGGGGACAGCTAGCTACGAGCAGTACTTC. Translated, it gives CASSVGALGTASYEQYF.

This chain uses TRBV7-9 with TRBJ2-5; 8 bases match TRBD1. V shed 5 bases and J 5 bases; nucleotides not matched to a gene: 10. This CDR3 has 15 amino acids. The germline V gene encodes CDR1 SEHNR and CDR2 FQNEAQ (reference sequence). The CDR3 is CASSPGQGGGETQYF. CDR3 nucleotide sequence: TGTGCCAGCAGCCCCGGACAGGGTGGTGGCGAGACCCAGTACTTC.

V is TRBV10-2 and J is TRBJ2-1; TRBD2 might be the D (6 bases). The V gene lost 7 bases and the J gene lost 4 bases, with 17 bases spanning the gap. Germline V gene lookup returns CDR1 WSHSY and CDR2 SAAADI. This CDR3 is built from 15 residues. CDR3 sequence (DNA): TGCGCCAGCACCGAGCGGGTAATGTCGTACAATGAGCAGTTCTTC. Translating gives CASTERVMSYNEQFF.

A remark on this clone: Other DNA sequences of this sample code for an identical CDR3. V and J are TRBV28 and TRBJ2-7; 7 bases map to TRBD2. V was clipped by 7 bases and J by 3 bases; unmatched bases: 9. The germline V gene encodes CDR1 MDHEN and CDR2 SYDVKM. The CDR3 is made up of 14 amino acids. CDR3 protein: CASTLTGGSYEQYF. DNA for the CDR3: TGTGCCAGCACCCTAACGGGGGGTAGCTACGAGCAGTACTTC.

Worth noting for this clone: The same CDR3 is also encoded by other DNA sequences in this sample. The chain has TRBV28 and TRBJ2-7; TRBD1 matches 7 bases. J gave up 4 bases and V 3 bases, and 3 bases lay outside the gene matches. The CDR3 consists of 13 residues. The germline V gene has CDR1 MDHEN and CDR2 SYDVKM. CDR3 sequence (DNA): TGTGCCAGCAGTTTCTACAGGGGATACGAGCAGTACTTC. Protein product: CASSFYRGYEQYF.

The genes are TRBV19 and TRBJ1-2; D possibly corresponds to TRBD1 (5 bases). The CDR3 runs to 15 residues. Germline V gene lookup returns CDR1 LNHDA and CDR2 SQIVND (reference sequence). Trimming shortened V by 5 bases and J by 0 bases, and 13 bases separated the two germline ends. This CDR3 reads CASSLGTPSNYGYTF. The CDR3 DNA follows: TGTGCCAGTAGTTTGGGGACCCCTTCTAACTATGGCTACACCTTC.

The sample holds one count of this clone. The chain recombines TRBV5-6 with TRBJ1-2; the match to TRBD1 covers 10 bases. Per germline, CDR1 SGHDT and CDR2 YYEEEE. This CDR3 has 17 amino acids. V lost 3 bases to trimming and J lost 2 bases; unmatched junction nucleotides: 10. The CDR3 DNA sequence: TGTGCCAGCAGCTCCATGACAGGGGGCACCTTCAACTATGGCTACACCTTC. Translated, it gives CASSSMTGGTFNYGYTF.

J is TRBJ2-3 and V is TRBV27; TRBD2 matches at 7 bases. The CDR3 runs to 15 residues. Germline values: CDR1 MNHEY, CDR2 SMNVEV (reference sequence). J was trimmed by 2 bases and V by 4 bases; bases with no gene match: 6. CDR3 in DNA: TGTGCCAGCAGTTGGGGGGGGAGTTACACAGATACGCAGTATTTT. It yields the protein CASSWGGSYTDTQYF.

The J gene is TRBJ1-1, the V gene TRBV6-1; D unclear. The germline V and J ends were trimmed by 2 bases and 9 bases, with 10 bases remaining between them. The CDR3 runs to 12 residues. Germline V gene data show CDR1 as MNHNS and CDR2 as SASEGT. The CDR3 spells CASSETYQKAFF. The CDR3 DNA is TGTGCCAGCAGTGAAACGTACCAAAAAGCTTTCTTT.

The rearrangement links TRBV2 to TRBJ2-5; 9 nucleotides agree with TRBD2. Germline-derived CDR1 and CDR2 are SNHLY and FYNNEI. The ends lost 6 bases at V and 0 bases at J; junction bases unmatched: 8. This CDR3 region has 16 residues. The CDR3 DNA reads TGTGCCAGCAGCGAGGGAGCGGGGGGTTACCAAGAGACCCAGTACTTC. This translates into CASSEGAGGYQETQYF.

The gene calls are TRBV5-8 and TRBJ2-1; D gene uncertain. Looked up from germline, CDR1 is SGHTS and CDR2 is YDEGEE. The CDR3 sequence is 8 residues long. V lost 0 bases and J lost 15, with 1 base in between. The CDR3 coding sequence is TGTGCCAGCAGCTTGGGGTTCTTC. Its translation is CASSLGFF.

This chain links TRBV7-2 with TRBJ2-7; 12 bases align to TRBD1. Germline CDR1 SGHTA, CDR2 FQGNSA. The junction had 7 bases not matched to a gene; V was cut back by 5 bases and J by 5 bases. This CDR3 comprises 15 residues. The CDR3 reads CASSVLGTGGDEQYF. The CDR3 DNA reads TGTGCCAGCAGCGTCCTTGGGACAGGGGGCGACGAGCAGTACTTC.

This clone was seen just once. V and J are TRBV11-2 and TRBJ2-3, with D possibly called TRBD1 or TRBD2 (5 bases each). The germline CDR1 and CDR2 sequences are SGHAT and FQNNGV. This CDR3 spans 15 amino acids. Trimming pared 6 bases from V and 0 bases from J, leaving 13 bases between. The CDR3, as DNA: TGTGCCAGCAGTTACCGGGGCGAGAGCACAGATACGCAGTATTTT. Residues: CASSYRGESTDTQYF.

The gene calls are TRBV6-5 and TRBJ1-2; TRBD1 agrees at 7 bases. CDR3 length: 15 amino acids. Germline CDR1 reads MNHEY; CDR2 reads SVGAGI. V lost 0 bases and J lost 8; bases outside the gene matches: 9. The CDR3 is CASSYSSRGVKGYTF. CDR3 in DNA: TGTGCCAGCAGTTACTCGAGCAGGGGGGTAAAGGGCTACACCTTC.

The CDR3 DNA reads as TGCGCCAGCCTAGGACCCCCTAGCGGGGTTAACAATGAGCAGTTCTTC. As protein: CASLGPPSGVNNEQFF. The chain has TRBV10-2 and TRBJ2-1; 9 bases are a match to TRBD2. Germline-derived CDR1 and CDR2 are WSHSY and SAAADI. The CDR3 loop spans 16 amino acids. Trimming cost V 8 bases and J 5 bases; bases outside gene matches: 13.

The chain combines TRBV7-6 with TRBJ1-1; D is possibly TRBD1 (6 bases). V was pared by 1 base and J by 1 base, with 13 bases between. The CDR3 runs 16 residues. Germline CDR1 SGHVS, CDR2 FNYEAQ. CDR3 in amino acids: CASSLGVTGRNTEAFF. The DNA for the CDR3 is TGTGCCAGCAGCTTAGGGGTGACAGGCCGGAACACTGAAGCTTTCTTT. The variable domain in full, completed from reference TRBV7-6 and TRBJ1-1, reads GAGVSQSPRYKVTKRGQDVALRCDPISGHVSLYWYRQALGQGPEFLTYFNYEAQQDKSGLPNDRFSAERPEGSISTLTIQRTEQRDSAMYRCASSLGVTGRNTEAFFGQGTRLTVV.

The rearrangement links TRBV7-2 to TRBJ2-4, with D uncertain. V dropped 1 base and J dropped 0 bases, with 10 bases sitting between them. The CDR3 extends over 16 amino acids. Germline V gene sequence: CDR1 SGHTA, CDR2 FQGNSA. The CDR3 nucleotides are TGTGCCAGCAGCTTAGGGGCGGCCTTAGCCAAAAACATTCAGTACTTC. Amino acid sequence: CASSLGAALAKNIQYF.

The CDR3 DNA reads as TGTGCCAGCAGGGCCCCGGGACTGAATAAGGGAGATACGCAGTATTTT. Its protein is CASRAPGLNKGDTQYF. The chain links TRBV2 to TRBJ2-3; D is possibly TRBD2 (6 bases). Trimming cost V 6 bases and J 5 bases, with 21 bases left between them. There are 16 residues in the CDR3. Germline V CDR1 and CDR2: SNHLY, FYNNEI. Together with reference TRBV2 and TRBJ2-3, the CDR3 gives the full variable domain: EPEVTQTPSHQVTQMGQEVILRCVPISNHLYFYWYRQILGQKVEFLVSFYNNEISEKSEIFDDQFSVERPDGSNFTLKIRSTKLEDSAMYFCASRAPGLNKGDTQYFGPGTRLTVL.

The chain recombines TRBV29-1 with TRBJ1-1, with a tentative D call TRBD1 (5 bases). Trimming took 0 bases from V and 7 from J, leaving 6 bases between them. From germline, CDR1 is SQVTM and CDR2 ANQGSEA. There are 11 residues in the CDR3. As DNA, the CDR3 is TGCAGCGTTGAAGAAGGGGTTGAAGCTTTCTTT. Its translation: CSVEEGVEAFF.

This chain uses TRBV13 with TRBJ2-5, with D perhaps matching TRBD2 (6 bases). Per the germline V gene, CDR1 is PRHDT and CDR2 is FYEKMQ (reference sequence). The V end was cut by 5 bases, the J end by 1 base, with 14 bases between. The CDR3 covers 15 residues. CDR3 coding DNA: TGTGCCAGCAGCCCGCGGGGCGAGGGCCAAGAGACCCAGTACTTC. It yields the protein CASSPRGEGQETQYF.

The sample holds one count of this clone. In the same sample, other DNA sequences code for this CDR3. The rearrangement uses TRBV5-6 and TRBJ2-7; D gene uncertain. CDR3 size: 12 residues. Germline CDR1 is SGHDT and CDR2 is YYEEEE. Trimming took off 0 bases at V and 3 bases at J, with 4 bases between the two ends. CDR3 sequence (DNA): TGTGCCAGCAGCTTGGTCGGCTACGAGCAGTACTTC. Residues: CASSLVGYEQYF.

The rearrangement uses TRBV4-1 and TRBJ2-5, with 7 positions matching TRBD1. This CDR3 comprises 15 residues. The germline gives CDR1 MGHRA, CDR2 YSYEKL. After removal of 6 bases from V and 1 base from J, the junction contained 8 bases not matched to a gene. In DNA, the CDR3 is TGCGCCAGCAGTTACCGGGACAGCGTCCAAGAGACCCAGTACTTC. Its translation: CASSYRDSVQETQYF.

The chain is built from TRBV7-2 and TRBJ2-2; no clear D. Germline V gene sequence: CDR1 SGHTA, CDR2 FQGNSA. The CDR3 consists of 13 residues. Trimming shortened V by 6 bases and J by 1 base, and 6 bases separated the two germline ends. As DNA, the CDR3 is TGTGCCAGCAGACCTGAGAACACCGGGGAGCTGTTTTTT. Translation: CASRPENTGELFF.